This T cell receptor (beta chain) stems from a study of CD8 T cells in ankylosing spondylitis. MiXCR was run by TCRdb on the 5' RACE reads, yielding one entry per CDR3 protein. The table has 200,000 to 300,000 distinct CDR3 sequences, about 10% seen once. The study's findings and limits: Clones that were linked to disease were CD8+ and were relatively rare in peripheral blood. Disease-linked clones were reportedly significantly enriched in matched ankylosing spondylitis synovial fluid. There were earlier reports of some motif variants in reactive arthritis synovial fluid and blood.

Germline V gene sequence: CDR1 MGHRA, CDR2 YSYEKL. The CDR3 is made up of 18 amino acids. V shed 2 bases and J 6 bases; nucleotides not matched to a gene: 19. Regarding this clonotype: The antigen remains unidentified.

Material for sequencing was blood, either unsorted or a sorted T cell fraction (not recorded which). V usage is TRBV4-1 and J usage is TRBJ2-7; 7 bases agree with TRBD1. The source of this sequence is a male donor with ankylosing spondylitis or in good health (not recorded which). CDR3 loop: CASSQPIDPTGHRFEQYF. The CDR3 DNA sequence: TGCGCCAGCAGCCAACCCATAGACCCGACAGGGCACCGCTTCGAGCAGTACTTC.